One and the same sample provided the 22 T cell receptor beta chains below, sequenced in a study of glioma-infiltrating T cells. Amplification of TCR alpha and beta CDR3 regions from RNA used iRepertoire nested multiplex PCR. Via MiXCR, TCRdb re-called the multiplex PCR reads, giving one row per CDR3 protein. The sample has tens of thousands of distinct CDR3 sequences; about 23% are singletons. The specimen was glioma tissue, nonneoplastic brain tissue, or PBMCs (not recorded which). The origin of the receptors is a human donor with low-grade glioma or glioblastoma, undergoing nonglioma brain surgery, or in good health (not recorded which).

There are many counts of this clonotype. This chain uses TRBV28 with TRBJ1-4, with D unclear. This CDR3 has 16 amino acids. Germline V gene data show CDR1 as MDHEN and CDR2 as SYDVKM. The V gene lost 2 bases and the J gene lost 5 bases, with 15 bases spanning the gap. The CDR3 nucleotides read TGTGCCAGCAGTTTAGGCGGCGTGGGAGGGAATGAAAAACTGTTTTTT. It is translated as CASSLGGVGGNEKLFF.

Comments on this clonotype: This could be a read error, since a much larger clone is one nucleotide away. The chain links TRBV3-1 to TRBJ1-1; possible D gene TRBD1, 6 bases. The CDR3 length is 14 residues. The V gene's germline CDR1 is LGHDT and CDR2 YNNKEL (reference sequence). The ends were cut back, 5 bases at V and 6 bases at J, with 16 bases in the middle. The CDR3 DNA is TGTGCCAGCAGCTTCCGCAGGGGTATCGCTGAAGCTTTCTTT. Its translation: CASSFRRGIAEAFF.

In this sample, this clonotype turned up many times. V gene TRBV18 combines with J gene TRBJ1-4; no clear D gene. This CDR3 comprises 16 residues. Germline-derived CDR1 and CDR2 are KGHSH and LQKENI. V was pared by 0 bases and J by 5 bases, with 13 bases between. The CDR3 loop reads CASSPPAPGGNEKLFF. CDR3 sequence (DNA): TGTGCCAGCTCACCACCCGCGCCTGGAGGGAATGAAAAACTGTTTTTT.

This clonotype was seen repeatedly, ten times or more. This chain joins TRBV3-1 and TRBJ2-5; D remains ambiguous. The CDR3 has 14 residues. Trimming cost V 7 bases and J 0 bases, with 12 bases left between them. Germline-derived CDR1 and CDR2 are LGHDT and YNNKEL (reference sequence). The CDR3 is CASKGAGYQETQYF. The CDR3 DNA follows: TGTGCCAGCAAAGGAGCCGGGTACCAAGAGACCCAGTACTTC.

This clonotype was seen at least ten times. The chain links TRBV2 to TRBJ2-7; tentative D call: TRBD2 (5 bases). The germline CDR1 and CDR2 sequences are SNHLY and FYNNEI. The CDR3 consists of 12 residues. Trimming took 5 bases from V and 6 from J, leaving 11 bases between them. CDR3 nucleotide sequence: TGTGCCAGCAGTCTGAGCGGACCCGAGCAGTACTTC. Protein product: CASSLSGPEQYF. Drawing the rest from reference TRBV2 and TRBJ2-7, the complete variable domain is EPEVTQTPSHQVTQMGQEVILRCVPISNHLYFYWYRQILGQKVEFLVSFYNNEISEKSEIFDDQFSVERPDGSNFTLKIRSTKLEDSAMYFCASSLSGPEQYFGPGTRLTVT.

This clonotype was detected a few times. The chain couples TRBV2 to TRBJ2-7, with 9 bases aligning to TRBD2. Losses at the gene ends were 11 bases for V and 5 bases for J; bases not matched to a gene: 13. Germline values: CDR1 SNHLY, CDR2 FYNNEI. This CDR3 has 14 residues. CDR3 sequence (DNA): TGTGCCGACCGGGGGCGGGGGGGATTTGACGAGCAGTACTTC. Protein sequence: CADRGRGGFDEQYF.

This clonotype was observed many times. The chain recombines TRBV4-2 with TRBJ2-5, with TRBD2 identical over 10 bases. CDR1 is LGHNA and CDR2 is YNFKEQ in the germline V gene. The CDR3 extends over 16 amino acids. V shed 1 base, J shed 3 bases, and the junction held 5 bases outside the gene matches. CDR3 in DNA: TGTGCCAGCAGCCAAGGGCCAGCGGGGGGGAAAGAGACCCAGTACTTC. Amino acid sequence: CASSQGPAGGKETQYF.

Concerning this clonotype: A much more abundant neighbour one base away suggests this may be a read error. The chain employs TRBV12-3 or TRBV12-4 and TRBJ1-5; a weak D match, TRBD1 (6 bases). CDR3 length: 14 amino acids. CDR3 loop: CASSLLGGNQSQHF. The CDR3 DNA follows: TGTGCCAGCAGTCTTTTGGGGGGCAATCAGTCCCAGCATTTT.

There are many counts of this clonotype. The chain uses TRBV20-1 and TRBJ1-3, with D unresolved. CDR3 size: 15 residues. V was pared by 1 base and J by 2 bases, with 12 bases between. The germline CDR1 and CDR2 sequences are DFQATT and SNEGSKA (reference sequence). Written as DNA, the CDR3 is TGCAGTGCTAGAGTCGGCCCGTCCACTGGAAACACCATATATTTT. It specifies CSARVGPSTGNTIYF.

This clonotype was seen repeatedly, ten times or more. V gene TRBV27 combines with J gene TRBJ1-2; D ambiguous. Germline V lookup: CDR1 MNHEY, CDR2 SMNVEV (reference sequence). The CDR3 runs to 12 residues. Trimming cost V 6 bases and J 8 bases, with 13 bases left between them. CDR3 DNA: TGTGCCAGCAGCCCGGGCCCCCGGGGCTACACCTTC. Its protein is CASSPGPRGYTF.

This clonotype occurred many times. This sequence joins TRBV5-4 and TRBJ2-3; TRBD1 matches 7 bases. This CDR3 contains 13 residues. With V trimmed by 7 bases and J by 1 base, 3 bases remained unmatched. The germline V gene encodes CDR1 SGHNT and CDR2 YYREEE (reference sequence). The CDR3 nucleotides are TGTGCCAGCGTGGACAGGCGCACAGATACGCAGTATTTT. Encoded protein: CASVDRRTDTQYF.

The chain joins TRBV19 to TRBJ2-7; possible D gene TRBD1, 5 bases. V was trimmed by 3 bases and J by 2 bases, leaving 11 bases between them. This CDR3 is built from 14 residues. CDR1 LNHDA and CDR2 SQIVND come from the germline V gene (reference sequence). The CDR3 nucleotides read TGTGCCAGTAGTATTCGACAGCCAACCTACGAGCAGTACTTC. Its translation is CASSIRQPTYEQYF. The full variable domain, rest sourced from reference TRBV19 and TRBJ2-7, is DGGITQSPKYLFRKEGQNVTLSCEQNLNHDAMYWYRQDPGQGLRLIYYSQIVNDFQKGDIAEGYSVSREKKESFPLTVTSAQKNPTAFYLCASSIRQPTYEQYFGPGTRLTVT.

This clonotype was observed at least ten times. This chain joins TRBV7-9 and TRBJ2-2; D gene ambiguous. CDR1 SEHNR and CDR2 FQNEAQ come from the germline V gene (reference sequence). CDR3 length: 13 residues. The germline V and J ends were trimmed by 1 base and 5 bases, with 5 bases remaining between them. The DNA of the CDR3 is TGTGCCAGCAGCTTAGTAGCAACCGGGGAGCTGTTTTTT. Amino acids: CASSLVATGELFF.

This clonotype has a count of ten or more. This chain links TRBV10-2 with TRBJ2-5; possibly TRBD2 for D (7 bases). CDR1 is WSHSY and CDR2 is SAAADI in the germline V gene. The CDR3 totals 14 residues. V lost 6 bases and J 0 bases, leaving 11 bases between the germline ends. CDR3 coding DNA: TGCGCCAGCAGACAGGGAGGGGACCAAGAGACCCAGTACTTC. This codes for CASRQGGDQETQYF.

This clonotype was recorded at least ten times. This sequence joins TRBV6-6 and TRBJ1-1; 7 bases are shared with TRBD1. V lost 1 base to trimming and J lost 6 bases; unmatched junction nucleotides: 11. This CDR3 spans 16 amino acids. In germline, CDR1 is MNHNY, CDR2 SVGAGI (reference sequence). The CDR3: CASSYYPGGVTAEAFF. The CDR3 nucleotides read TGTGCCAGCAGTTACTACCCAGGGGGGGTGACGGCTGAAGCTTTCTTT.

On this clonotype itself: This may come from a read error, since a much larger clone is one base off. A read error is likely, as this CDR3 ends without the conserved phenylalanine or tryptophan. The rearrangement joins TRBV10-3 to TRBJ2-5; the match to TRBD2 covers 7 bases. J lost 4 bases, V lost 4 bases, and 6 bases had no gene match. The CDR3 extends over 14 amino acids. Germline assignment: CDR1 ENHRY and CDR2 SYGVKD. CDR3 DNA: TGTGCCATCAGTGCCGCGGGAGCGGGAGAGACCCAGTACTGC. Protein product: CAISAAGAGETQYC.

This clonotype was counted once. This chain uses TRBV11-2 with TRBJ2-5, with 7 bases identical to TRBD2. The length of the CDR3 is 15 residues. CDR1 and CDR2 (germline): SGHAT, FQNNGV. After removal of 5 bases from V and 2 bases from J, the junction contained 8 bases not matched to a gene. The CDR3 is CASSRTYGGQETQYF. CDR3 DNA: TGTGCCAGCAGCCGAACGTACGGGGGGCAAGAGACCCAGTACTTC.

This clonotype has at least ten counts. The chain has TRBV20-1 and TRBJ1-2; TRBD1 is a possible D gene (5 bases). The V end lost 3 bases, the J end lost 2 bases, and 7 bases lay between the germline ends. This CDR3 region has 12 residues. CDR1 and CDR2 (germline): DFQATT, SNEGSKA (reference sequence). Written as DNA, the CDR3 is TGCAGTGCTAGGGGGACCAACTATGGCTACACCTTC. Its protein is CSARGTNYGYTF.

This clonotype was seen a few times. This chain joins TRBV29-1 and TRBJ2-7; D is possibly TRBD1 or TRBD2 (5 bases each). Germline V gene lookup returns CDR1 SQVTM and CDR2 ANQGSEA. V was clipped by 5 bases and J by 6 bases, with 20 bases between them. This CDR3 comprises 14 residues. The CDR3 loop is CSVRSGTAAPEQYF. CDR3 bases: TGCAGCGTTAGGTCCGGGACCGCAGCCCCCGAGCAGTACTTC.

A word on this clonotype: One end of the junction is discordant with germline, which a read error may explain. The chain recombines TRBV12-3 or TRBV12-4 with TRBJ1-1; possibly TRBD1 for D (6 bases). This CDR3 region has 14 residues. DNA of the CDR3: TGTGCCAGCAGTTTATTAGGGGGGAACGCTGAAGCTTTCTTT. This gives the protein CASSLLGGNAEAFF.

This clonotype was observed at least ten times. The chain couples TRBV4-1 to TRBJ2-3; the match to TRBD2 covers 7 bases. Germline V lookup: CDR1 MGHRA, CDR2 YSYEKL. The CDR3 consists of 14 residues. Unmatched junction bases numbered 5, after V lost 6 bases and J lost 2 bases. The CDR3 loop is CASRRGTITDTQYF. Written as DNA, the CDR3 is TGCGCCAGCAGACGGGGGACTATCACAGATACGCAGTATTTT.

This clonotype was seen ten or more times. The V gene is TRBV6-2 or TRBV6-3, the J gene TRBJ2-3; TRBD1 or TRBD2 may be the D gene (5 bases each). Trimming pared 7 bases from V and 0 bases from J, leaving 11 bases between. Per the germline V gene, CDR1 is MNHEY and CDR2 is SVGEGT. The CDR3 loop spans 14 amino acids. In nucleotides, the CDR3 is TGTGCCAGCATTCGGGGCGGTAGCACAGATACGCAGTATTTT. This gives the protein CASIRGGSTDTQYF.